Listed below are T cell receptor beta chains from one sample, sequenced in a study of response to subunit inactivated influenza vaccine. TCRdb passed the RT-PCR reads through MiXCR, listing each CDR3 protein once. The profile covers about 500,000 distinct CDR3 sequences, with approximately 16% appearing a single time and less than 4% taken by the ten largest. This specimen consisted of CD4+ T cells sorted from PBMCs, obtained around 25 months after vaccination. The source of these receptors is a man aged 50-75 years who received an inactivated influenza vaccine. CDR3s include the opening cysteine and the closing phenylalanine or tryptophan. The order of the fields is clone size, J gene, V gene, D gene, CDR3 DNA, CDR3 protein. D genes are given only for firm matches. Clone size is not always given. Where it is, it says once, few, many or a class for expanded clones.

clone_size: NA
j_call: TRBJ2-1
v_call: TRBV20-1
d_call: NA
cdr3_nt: TGCAGTGCTCAGACCCCAGGTCGGAGAACAAACTCCTACAATGAGCAGTTCTTC
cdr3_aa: CSAQTPGRRTNSYNEQFF

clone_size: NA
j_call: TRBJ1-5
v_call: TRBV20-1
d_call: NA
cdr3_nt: TGCAGTGCTAGAGATCGCGGGGGCGGTCAGCCCCAGCATTTT
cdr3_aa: CSARDRGGGQPQHF

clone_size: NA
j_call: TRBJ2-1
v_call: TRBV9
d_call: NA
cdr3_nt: TGTGCCAGCAGCGTAGCCCAGGCATCCTATAATGAGCAGTTCTTC
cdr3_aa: CASSVAQASYNEQFF

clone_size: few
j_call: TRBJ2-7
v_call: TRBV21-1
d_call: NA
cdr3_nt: TGTGCCAGCAGCACCCGACACGGCTGTACCCTGGAGCAGTACTTC
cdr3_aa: CASSTRHGCTLEQYF

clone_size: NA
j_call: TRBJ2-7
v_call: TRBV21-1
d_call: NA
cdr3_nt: TGTGCCAGCAGCACCGGGACCGCAACGGAGCAGTACTTC
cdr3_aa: CASSTGTATEQYF

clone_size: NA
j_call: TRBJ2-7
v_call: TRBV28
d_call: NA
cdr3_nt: TGTGCCAGCAGGAAGACGCTCCAGGGATCCGAGCAGTACTTC
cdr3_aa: CASRKTLQGSEQYF

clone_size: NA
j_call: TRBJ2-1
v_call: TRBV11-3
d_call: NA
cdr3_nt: TGTGCCAGCAGCTTAGATTATTTGAATGAGCAGTTCTTC
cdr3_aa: CASSLDYLNEQFF

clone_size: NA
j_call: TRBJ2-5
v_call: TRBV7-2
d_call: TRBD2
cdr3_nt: TGTGCCAGCAGCTTAATCTCTAGCGGAGAGACCCAGTACTTC
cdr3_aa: CASSLISSGETQYF

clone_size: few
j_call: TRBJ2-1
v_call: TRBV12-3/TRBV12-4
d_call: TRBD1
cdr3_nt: TGTGCCAGCAGTTTTCAGGGGGCCTTGACTGAGCAGTTCTTC
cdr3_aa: CASSFQGALTEQFF

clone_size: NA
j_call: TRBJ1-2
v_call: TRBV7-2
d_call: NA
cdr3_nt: TGTGCCAGCAGCCCCGACCAATCCTATGGCTACACCTTC
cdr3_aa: CASSPDQSYGYTF

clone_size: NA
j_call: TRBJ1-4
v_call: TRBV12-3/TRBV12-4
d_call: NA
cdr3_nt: TGTGCCAGCAGACCCACCTTGGCGTTGGCTAATGAAAAACTGTTTTTT
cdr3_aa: CASRPTLALANEKLFF

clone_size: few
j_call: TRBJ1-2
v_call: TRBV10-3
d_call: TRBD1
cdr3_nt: TGTGCCATCAGGCAGGGGGCGCCTGCCTATGGCTACACCTTC
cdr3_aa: CAIRQGAPAYGYTF

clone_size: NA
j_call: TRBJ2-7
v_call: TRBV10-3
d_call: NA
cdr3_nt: TGTGCCATCAGTGATACAGGGAGAAGGCAGTACTTC
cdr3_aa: CAISDTGRRQYF

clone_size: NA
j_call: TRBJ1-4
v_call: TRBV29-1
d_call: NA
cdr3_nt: TGCAGCGCCGAACCAAGAGGGAATGAAAAACTGTTTTTT
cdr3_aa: CSAEPRGNEKLFF

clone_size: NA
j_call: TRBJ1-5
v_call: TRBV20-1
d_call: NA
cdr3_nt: TGCAGTGCACCAAGCAGGGTAAATCAGCCCCAGCATTTT
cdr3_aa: CSAPSRVNQPQHF

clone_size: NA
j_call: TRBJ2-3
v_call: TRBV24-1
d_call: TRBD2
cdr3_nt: TGTGCCACCAGTCAGTTAAGTAGCGGGAGTGTGGATACGCAGTATTTT
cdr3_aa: CATSQLSSGSVDTQYF

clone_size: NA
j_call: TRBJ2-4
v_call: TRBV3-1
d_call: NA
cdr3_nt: TGTGCCAGCAGCCAAGGATCGAGAGTAGCCAAAAACATTCAGTACTTC
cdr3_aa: CASSQGSRVAKNIQYF

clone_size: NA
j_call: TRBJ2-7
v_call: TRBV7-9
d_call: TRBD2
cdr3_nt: TGTGCCAGCAGCTTTTCCCTAGCGGGACCTACCGGCGAGCAGTACTTC
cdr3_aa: CASSFSLAGPTGEQYF

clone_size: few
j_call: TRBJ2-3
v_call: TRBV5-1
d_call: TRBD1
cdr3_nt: TGCGCCAGCAGCGCCCAACAGGGGGCGGGTCCAGATACGCAGTATTTT
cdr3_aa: CASSAQQGAGPDTQYF

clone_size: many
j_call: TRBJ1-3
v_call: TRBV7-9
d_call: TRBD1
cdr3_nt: TGTGCCAGCGATCAGGGGGCCGGAAACACCATATATTTT
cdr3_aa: CASDQGAGNTIYF

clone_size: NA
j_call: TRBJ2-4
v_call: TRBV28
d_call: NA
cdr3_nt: TGTGCCAGCAGTTTATCAGGGGTGCAGGGAGAAAACATTCAGTACTTC
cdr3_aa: CASSLSGVQGENIQYF

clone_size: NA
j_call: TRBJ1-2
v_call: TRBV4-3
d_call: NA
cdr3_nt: TGCGCCAGCAGCCAAGAGTTGATTACTAACTATGGCTACACCTTC
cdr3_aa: CASSQELITNYGYTF

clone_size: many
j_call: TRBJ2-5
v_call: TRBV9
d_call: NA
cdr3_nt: TGTGCCAGCAGCTCCCTAAGTGGCGGGGTTCAAGAGACCCAGTACTTC
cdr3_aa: CASSSLSGGVQETQYF

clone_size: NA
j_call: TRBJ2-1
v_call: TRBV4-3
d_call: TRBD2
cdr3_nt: TGCGCCAGCAGCCAAGGACTAGCGGGAGACTATGAGCAGTTCTTC
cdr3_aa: CASSQGLAGDYEQFF

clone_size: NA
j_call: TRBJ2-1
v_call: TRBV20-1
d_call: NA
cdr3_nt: TGCAGTGCTAGAGCCGGGATGGTTTCGGATGAGCAGTTCTTC
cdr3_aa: CSARAGMVSDEQFF

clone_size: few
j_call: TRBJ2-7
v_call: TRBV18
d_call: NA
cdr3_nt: TGTGCCAGCTCACCGTCGTCTGGCAGGGACGAGCAGTACTTC
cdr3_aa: CASSPSSGRDEQYF

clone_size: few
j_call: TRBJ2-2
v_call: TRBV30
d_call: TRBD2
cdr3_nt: TGTGCCTGGAGCTACGGGACTAGCGGGCCCGGGGAGCTGTTTTTT
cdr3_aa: CAWSYGTSGPGELFF

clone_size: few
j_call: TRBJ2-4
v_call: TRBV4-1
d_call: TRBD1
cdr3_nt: TGCGCCAGCAGCCACCTGGCCGGGACAGTGAGGAACATTCAGTACTTC
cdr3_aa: CASSHLAGTVRNIQYF